This entry concerns a single TCR beta chain. Its target is unknown. The sample originates from a study of blood T cells in healthy people across ages. Study as a whole: About one barcoded beta molecule was captured per two T cells (by template switching).

Trimming removed 8 bases from V and 5 bases from J, with 18 bases in between. Germline V gene sequence: CDR1 SGHTA, CDR2 FQGNSA. This CDR3 comprises 14 residues. Sample-barcoded 5' priming and a J-beta primer mix drove a second PCR of 7 to 11 cycles. MiXCR was run by TCRdb on the 5' RACE reads, yielding one entry per CDR3 protein. Of around 870,000 distinct CDR3 sequences listed, about 30% are singletons. Study-wide findings and caveats: PBMC samples, being unsorted, prevented any conclusive comparison of naive and antigen-experienced cells. Long-lived donors exceeded aged donors in naive CD4+ cells and diversity.

The chain has TRBV7-2 and TRBJ1-2; D remains unclear. The sequence was collected from a woman over 75 in good health. Input material: blood. CDR3 coding DNA: TGTGCCAGCCGTCAATTTCGGGGAATATATGGCTACACCTTC. Translation gives CASRQFRGIYGYTF.